This TCR beta chain appears in the sequencing data of a study of blood T cell repertoires in COVID-19. Turning to the study itself: Acute-phase and convalescent COVID-19 samples originated in the United States, Italy and Spain. PBMCs, B-cell-depleted T cells, or T cells provided the cDNA or gDNA that made up the material.

Per the original methods: It was from reference gene primer amplification that nucleated cell counts were estimated. Measured with immunoSEQ multiplex PCR; TCRdb has only the in-frame clones, and not every one. V and J calls plus clone size are reproduced from that table; the DNA served to infer D and trimming. In the table there are about 160,000 clones, 85% to 90% of which are singletons. Enrolled during active infection, Seattle patients were then followed longitudinally. Trimming stripped 6 bases from V and 2 bases from J, with 13 bases between. The CDR3 runs to 14 residues. Germline lookup yields CDR1 KGHSH and CDR2 LQKENI.

This chain links TRBV18 with TRBJ2-5; D possibly corresponds to TRBD2 (5 bases). Sequencing was done on a sample of peripheral blood. This sequence was found in a woman in her 70s with COVID-19, enrolled during active disease. The CDR3 DNA is TGTGCCAGCTCCCCGTCGGGGATTCAAGAGACCCAGTACTTC. This sequence encodes CASSPSGIQETQYF.